A single sample gave rise to the 15 T cell receptor beta chains below, sequenced in a study of blood T cell repertoires in COVID-19. TCRdb's table, derived via immunoSEQ multiplex PCR, lists solely in-frame clones and lacks some. Of 200,000 to 250,000 clones listed, roughly 82% are singletons. The material sequenced was peripheral blood. The receptor source for this set is a man in his fifties with active or convalescent COVID-19.

In DNA, the CDR3 is TGTGCCAGCAGCGAGTCACGGGAAGCTTTCTTT. Amino acid sequence: CASSESREAFF. The chain combines TRBV7-9 with TRBJ1-1, with no clear D. From germline, CDR1 is SEHNR and CDR2 FQNEAQ (reference sequence). Deletions cut 5 bases from V and 8 bases from J, with 9 bases between. The CDR3 sequence is 11 residues long. The full variable domain, completed using reference TRBV7-9 and TRBJ1-1, is DTGVSQNPRHKITKRGQNVTFRCDPISEHNRLYWYRQTLGQGPEFLTYFQNEAQLEKSRLLSDRFSAERPKGSFSTLEIQRTEQGDSAMYLCASSESREAFFGQGTRLTVV.

The DNA for the CDR3 is TGTGCCAGCAGCCCGGGGACAGACCGACAAGAGACCCAGTACTTC. Its protein product is CASSPGTDRQETQYF. The chain couples TRBV11-2 to TRBJ2-5; TRBD1 aligns across 7 bases. The V and J ends lost 5 bases and 2 bases, in that order; junction bases with no gene match: 8. The CDR3 length is 15 residues. CDR1 is SGHAT, CDR2 FQNNGV, per germline.

V is TRBV6-1 and J is TRBJ1-2, with a weak D call TRBD1 (5 bases). The length of the CDR3 is 13 residues. Trimming took off 7 bases at V and 7 bases at J, with 16 bases between the two ends. From germline, CDR1 is MNHNS and CDR2 SASEGT. The DNA for the CDR3 is TGTGCCAGCAATCCCTCGGGGGTGGGTGGCTACACCTTC. Translation gives CASNPSGVGGYTF.

The chain uses TRBV21-1 and TRBJ2-1; the table's D gene call, TRBD2, was not cross checked with the DNA. TRBV21-1 is a listed pseudogene. The CDR3 consists of 20 residues. The DNA of the CDR3 is TGTGCCAGCAGCTCGACAGTGGGCGGAAAAGCGGGAGGATCCTACAATGAGCAGTTCTTC. Its translation is CASSSTVGGKAGGSYNEQFF.

The rearrangement uses TRBV10-3 and TRBJ2-3; TRBD2 matches 7 bases. V trimming: 3 bases; J trimming: 10 bases; junction bases outside the gene matches: 1. The CDR3 consists of 11 residues. Germline assignment: CDR1 ENHRY and CDR2 SYGVKD. CDR3 residues: CAISERGAQYF. CDR3 sequence (DNA): TGTGCCATCAGTGAACGGGGGGCGCAGTATTTT.

The J gene is TRBJ1-2, the V gene TRBV11-2; TRBD1 might be the D (5 bases). There are 12 residues in the CDR3. The V end was cut by 3 bases, the J end by 14 bases, with 16 bases between. The germline CDR1 and CDR2 sequences are SGHAT and FQNNGV. The CDR3 here is CASSFFSGIETF. The CDR3 region has the DNA TGTGCCAGCAGCTTTTTTTCAGGGATCGAGACCTTC.

The chain is built from TRBV3-1 (or the pseudogene TRBV3-2) and TRBJ1-4, with D tentatively TRBD1 (6 bases). The CDR3 totals 15 residues. The V end was cut by 4 bases, the J end by 5 bases, with 14 bases between. The germline V gene encodes CDR1 LGHDT and CDR2 YNNKEL (reference sequence). The CDR3 loop is CASSRLTGPNEKLFF. DNA for the CDR3: TGTGCCAGCAGCCGGCTAACAGGGCCAAATGAAAAACTGTTTTTT.

This sequence joins TRBV11-3 and TRBJ1-1, with a possible D match to TRBD1 (6 bases). The CDR3 runs to 15 residues. V lost 5 bases to trimming and J lost 2 bases, with 15 bases between them. The germline V gene has CDR1 SGHNT and CDR2 YENEEA. CDR3 residues: CASSIGGDTNTEAFF. DNA of the CDR3: TGTGCCAGCAGCATTGGGGGGGACACAAACACTGAAGCTTTCTTT.

The chain carries TRBV28 and TRBJ2-5; TRBD2 aligns across 7 bases. The CDR3 has 14 amino acids. The germline gives CDR1 MDHEN, CDR2 SYDVKM. The V segment lost 2 bases and the J segment 7 bases; nucleotides outside the gene matches: 7. For the CDR3, the DNA is TGTGCCAGCAGTTTAAGGGTAGGGAGGGGGACCCAGTACTTC. Protein product: CASSLRVGRGTQYF. The full variable domain, its missing parts supplied by reference TRBV28 and TRBJ2-5, is DVKVTQSSRYLVKRTGEKVFLECVQDMDHENMFWYRQDPGLGLRLIYFSYDVKMKEKGDIPEGYSVSREKKERFSLILESASTNQTSMYLCASSLRVGRGTQYFGPGTRLLVL.

The chain carries TRBV11-2 and TRBJ2-7; tentative D call: TRBD1 (5 bases). Trimming pared 0 bases from V and 2 bases from J, leaving 8 bases between. Germline V lookup: CDR1 SGHAT, CDR2 FQNNGV. This CDR3 spans 14 amino acids. The CDR3 loop is CASSLDPTAYEQYF. For the CDR3, the DNA is TGTGCCAGCAGCTTAGATCCGACAGCCTACGAGCAGTACTTC.

This clone was observed a few times. The chain is built from TRBV23-1 and TRBJ2-7; 8 nucleotides line up with TRBD1. TRBV23-1 is recorded as an ORF, its role being uncertain. The CDR3 sequence is 15 residues long. After removal of 1 base from V and 2 bases from J, the junction contained 4 bases not matched to a gene. The CDR3 nucleotides read TGCGCCAGCAGTCAATTGACAGGGGAGGCCTACGAGCAGTACTTC. Translated, it gives CASSQLTGEAYEQYF.

This sequence joins TRBV7-2 and TRBJ2-7; TRBD2 agrees at 8 bases. The ends lost 5 bases at V and 8 bases at J; junction bases unmatched: 14. The V gene's germline CDR1 is SGHTA and CDR2 FQGNSA. This CDR3 has 15 residues. The CDR3 sequence: CASSPPPREVTQQYF. The CDR3 region has the DNA TGTGCCAGCAGCCCACCCCCGCGGGAGGTTACGCAGCAGTACTTC.

The chain employs TRBV2 and TRBJ1-6; 10 bases are a match to TRBD1. Per the germline V gene, CDR1 is SNHLY and CDR2 is FYNNEI. V shed 3 bases and J 8 bases; nucleotides not matched to a gene: 4. The CDR3 has 15 residues. CDR3 sequence (DNA): TGTGCCAGCAGTGAGGACAGGGGGAAGGATTCACCCCTCCACTTT. This codes for CASSEDRGKDSPLHF.

The V call is TRBV18, the J call TRBJ2-3; 9 bases map to TRBD1. This CDR3 region has 18 residues. V gave up 3 bases and J gave up 2 bases; unmatched junction bases: 12. Germline loops: CDR1 KGHSH, CDR2 LQKENI. CDR3 in amino acids: CASSPLGTTGGVTDTQYF. CDR3 nucleotide sequence: TGTGCCAGCTCACCCCTCGGGACCACAGGGGGCGTCACAGATACGCAGTATTTT.

The V call is TRBV28, the J call TRBJ1-1; D is ambiguous. Germline CDR1 MDHEN, CDR2 SYDVKM. V lost 7 bases to trimming and J lost 0 bases, with 12 bases between them. The CDR3 extends over 14 amino acids. The chain's CDR3 is CASKLALLNTEAFF. The CDR3 bases are TGTGCCAGCAAACTAGCACTGCTGAACACTGAAGCTTTCTTT.